This T cell receptor beta chain appears in the sequencing data of a study of blood T cell repertoires in COVID-19. Turning to the study itself: T cells, B-cell-depleted T cells, or PBMCs supplied cDNA or gDNA.

This clone appeared once. Data came from immunoSEQ multiplex PCR; TCRdb stores just in-frame clones and leaves some out. The table lists around 700,000 clones, 75% to 90% of them singletons. The CDR3 consists of 14 residues. Germline CDR1 LGHNT, CDR2 FRNRAP. The V and J ends lost 6 bases and 1 base respectively, with 12 bases between them. Sequenced sample: peripheral blood. This chain links TRBV12-5 with TRBJ1-1; D might be TRBD1 (6 bases). The clonotype was recovered from a woman between 18 and 30 years old with acute or convalescent COVID-19. The CDR3 spells CASGPRQENTEAFF. CDR3 nucleotides: TGTGCTAGTGGCCCCAGACAGGAGAACACTGAAGCTTTCTTT.